The TCR beta chain under discussion was sequenced for a study of T cell changes during pregnancy in multiple sclerosis. CDR1 MDHEN and CDR2 SYDVKM come from the germline V gene. CDR3 length: 16 residues. Trimming pared 6 bases from V and 1 base from J, leaving 17 bases between. Profiling relied on immunoSEQ multiplex PCR, and the TCRdb table lists in-frame clones only, not all of them. The sample shows 20,000 to 25,000 clones, roughly 90% of them seen only once. The genes are TRBV28 and TRBJ2-3; D ambiguous. The receptor's source is a female donor with multiple sclerosis, enrolled in a pregnancy study. The sample was CD4+ T cells from peripheral blood mononuclear cells, taken in the third trimester of pregnancy. The CDR3 DNA follows: TGTGCCAGCAGCGCTCCCGGCGGTGTGGGCACAGATACGCAGTATTTT. The encoded protein is CASSAPGGVGTDTQYF.